Presented here are 32 T cell receptor beta chains from one specimen sequenced in a study of cytomegalovirus exposure and HLA in healthy donors. PCR amplification relied on 60 Vbeta primers (plus 13 Jbeta primers). Generated by immunoSEQ multiplex PCR, the TCRdb table keeps only in-frame clones and is missing some. This sample has about 140,000 clones, with 70% to 85% found just once. Sequenced input: PBMCs. These TCRs come from a woman aged 50 to 60 in good health and CMV-seropositive.

The chain carries TRBV7-9 and TRBJ2-1, with D tentatively TRBD1 (5 bases). With 1 base removed from V and 4 bases from J, the gap between germline ends came to 11 bases. This CDR3 has 15 residues. The germline V gene encodes CDR1 SEHNR and CDR2 FQNEAQ (reference sequence). CDR3 nucleotides: TGTGCCAGCAGCTTAGGGACACCAAGTTACAATGAGCAGTTCTTC. It codes for CASSLGTPSYNEQFF.

This chain links TRBV11-3 with TRBJ2-2, with 8 bases matching TRBD1. V lost 4 bases and J lost 0; bases outside the gene matches: 4. The germline CDR1 and CDR2 sequences are SGHNT and YENEEA. The CDR3 is 16 amino acids. This CDR3 reads CASSSRQGPNTGELFF. Written as DNA, the CDR3 is TGTGCCAGCAGCTCCCGACAGGGGCCGAACACCGGGGAGCTGTTTTTT.

The V gene is TRBV7-9, the J gene TRBJ1-2; no clear D. Germline V gives CDR1 SEHNR, CDR2 FQNEAQ (reference sequence). The CDR3 is 17 residues long. Trimming pared 5 bases from V and 3 bases from J, leaving 22 bases between. The CDR3 spells CASSVPGTGFGYYGYTF. As DNA, the CDR3 is TGTGCCAGCAGCGTGCCGGGAACCGGATTCGGGTACTATGGCTACACCTTC.

The chain carries TRBV6-1 and TRBJ2-7; 9 bases match TRBD2. Per germline, CDR1 MNHNS and CDR2 SASEGT. Unmatched junction bases numbered 3, after V lost 3 bases and J lost 0 bases. The CDR3 totals 15 residues. The CDR3 is CASSDQRGVSYEQYF. The CDR3 DNA follows: TGTGCCAGCAGTGACCAGCGGGGGGTCTCCTACGAGCAGTACTTC.

V usage is TRBV19 and J usage is TRBJ2-2, with TRBD1 matching over 8 bases. The ends lost 2 bases at V and 2 bases at J; junction bases unmatched: 7. This CDR3 has 17 residues. Germline CDR1 LNHDA, CDR2 SQIVND (reference sequence). DNA for the CDR3: TGTGCCAGTAGTATACGAACAGGGGGTGGTAACACCGGGGAGCTGTTTTTT. Translating it yields CASSIRTGGGNTGELFF. Full variable domain (remainder filled in from reference TRBV19 and TRBJ2-2): DGGITQSPKYLFRKEGQNVTLSCEQNLNHDAMYWYRQDPGQGLRLIYYSQIVNDFQKGDIAEGYSVSREKKESFPLTVTSAQKNPTAFYLCASSIRTGGGNTGELFFGEGSRLTVL.

The rearrangement joins TRBV19 to TRBJ2-2; 8 nucleotides agree with TRBD1. CDR3 length equals 15 residues. The V gene's germline CDR1 is LNHDA and CDR2 SQIVND (reference sequence). With 4 bases clipped from V and 1 base from J, the junction kept 2 bases outside the gene matches. The CDR3 DNA is TGTGCCAGTAGTACGGGGACAGGGAACACCGGGGAGCTGTTTTTT. Its protein is CASSTGTGNTGELFF.

This sequence joins TRBV2 and TRBJ1-6; maybe TRBD1 (6 bases). Germline CDR1 reads SNHLY; CDR2 reads FYNNEI. V was clipped by 1 base and J by 7 bases, with 11 bases between them. There are 15 residues in the CDR3. CDR3 DNA sequence: TGTGCCAGCAGTGAAGTGGGAACAGGGAATTCACCCCTCCACTTT. Its protein product is CASSEVGTGNSPLHF.

The V and J genes are TRBV4-1 and TRBJ1-1; D perhaps matches TRBD1 (6 bases). The CDR3 consists of 15 residues. V dropped 0 bases and J dropped 5 bases, with 13 bases sitting between them. Germline CDR1 MGHRA, CDR2 YSYEKL. This CDR3 is CASSQDGGAGTEAFF. The CDR3 coding sequence is TGCGCCAGCAGCCAAGATGGGGGGGCAGGGACTGAAGCTTTCTTT.

The rearrangement joins TRBV5-1 to TRBJ2-7; 8 bases line up with TRBD1. With V trimmed by 4 bases and J by 5 bases, 2 bases remained unmatched. The CDR3 spans 12 residues. Germline-derived CDR1 and CDR2 are SGHRS and YFSETQ. CDR3 sequence (DNA): TGCGCCAGCAGCACAGGGGGAAACGAGCAGTACTTC. Protein: CASSTGGNEQYF.

This rearrangement joins TRBV7-2 to TRBJ2-7, with TRBD1 as a possible D gene (6 bases). The CDR3 length is 14 residues. From germline, CDR1 is SGHTA and CDR2 FQGNSA. V was shortened by 0 bases and J by 2 bases, with 8 bases between the two germline ends. CDR3 sequence (DNA): TGTGCCAGCAGCTTAGCACAGGGCCCCTACGAGCAGTACTTC. It specifies CASSLAQGPYEQYF.

V is TRBV5-1 and J is TRBJ2-3, with 12 bases lining up with TRBD2. V shed 4 bases, J shed 0 bases, and the junction held 9 bases outside the gene matches. This CDR3 contains 18 residues. Looked up from germline, CDR1 is SGHRS and CDR2 is YFSETQ. CDR3 region: CASSLGLAGFLSTDTQYF. The CDR3, as DNA: TGCGCCAGCAGCCTAGGACTAGCGGGGTTCCTTAGCACAGATACGCAGTATTTT.

The chain joins TRBV19 to TRBJ2-3, with 14 bases identical to TRBD2. Germline V gene sequence: CDR1 LNHDA, CDR2 SQIVND (reference sequence). The length of the CDR3 is 18 residues. The ends lost 4 bases at V and 4 bases at J; junction bases unmatched: 10. This chain's CDR3 is CASSTGLTSGGVADTQYF. The CDR3 region has the DNA TGTGCCAGTAGTACTGGGTTGACTAGCGGGGGGGTAGCAGATACGCAGTATTTT. The whole variable domain, remainder taken from reference TRBV19 and TRBJ2-3, is DGGITQSPKYLFRKEGQNVTLSCEQNLNHDAMYWYRQDPGQGLRLIYYSQIVNDFQKGDIAEGYSVSREKKESFPLTVTSAQKNPTAFYLCASSTGLTSGGVADTQYFGPGTRLTVL.

V gene TRBV29-1 combines with J gene TRBJ2-7; 10 nucleotides match TRBD1. With 6 bases clipped from V and 2 bases from J, the junction kept 13 bases outside the gene matches. Per germline, CDR1 SQVTM and CDR2 ANQGSEA. The CDR3 sequence is 16 residues long. In nucleotides, the CDR3 is TGCAGCGTGACCGGGGATTCCGGGACAGGGGCCTACGAGCAGTACTTC. It yields the protein CSVTGDSGTGAYEQYF.

V usage is TRBV28 and J usage is TRBJ2-7; 11 nucleotides align to TRBD2. Germline V gives CDR1 MDHEN, CDR2 SYDVKM. The CDR3 spans 18 residues. Germline trimming cut 5 bases from V and 2 bases from J; bases unmatched to any gene: 14. The CDR3 sequence is CASSPLSSSGGKPYEQYF. In DNA form, the CDR3 reads TGTGCCAGCAGTCCACTCTCCTCTAGCGGGGGGAAACCCTACGAGCAGTACTTC.

The V call is TRBV9, the J call TRBJ2-3; no clear D gene. V was pared by 4 bases and J by 1 base, with 13 bases between. The CDR3 totals 15 residues. Germline CDR1 is SGDLS and CDR2 is YYNGEE. The CDR3 sequence is CASSPTGFGTDTQYF. The CDR3 DNA sequence: TGTGCCAGCAGCCCCACCGGGTTCGGCACAGATACGCAGTATTTT.

V and J are TRBV7-2 and TRBJ2-7, with D perhaps TRBD2 (5 bases). CDR3 length equals 17 residues. V lost 1 base and J 4 bases, leaving 20 bases between the germline ends. Per the germline V gene, CDR1 is SGHTA and CDR2 is FQGNSA. This CDR3 is CASSLGGPGAVGYEQYF. The CDR3 bases are TGTGCCAGCAGCTTAGGAGGGCCTGGAGCCGTCGGGTACGAGCAGTACTTC. Full variable domain (outside the CDR3, taken from reference TRBV7-2 and TRBJ2-7): GAGVSQSPSNKVTEKGKDVELRCDPISGHTALYWYRQSLGQGLEFLIYFQGNSAPDKSGLPSDRFSAERTGGSVSTLTIQRTQQEDSAVYLCASSLGGPGAVGYEQYFGPGTRLTVT.

This chain joins TRBV14 and TRBJ1-2, with 7 bases that match TRBD1. Losses at the gene ends were 4 bases for V and 3 bases for J; bases not matched to a gene: 14. The germline CDR1 and CDR2 sequences are SGHDN and FVKESK. CDR3 length: 17 residues. The CDR3 DNA reads TGTGCCAGCAGCCTTGGACAGGAGGAACAGGATTACTATGGCTACACCTTC. This sequence encodes CASSLGQEEQDYYGYTF.

The chain couples TRBV19 to TRBJ1-1; 11 positions match TRBD1. The CDR3 covers 16 residues. After removal of 7 bases from V and 5 bases from J, the junction contained 12 bases not matched to a gene. From germline, CDR1 is LNHDA and CDR2 SQIVND (reference sequence). As DNA, the CDR3 is TGTGCCAGTACCCCGGACAGGGGGCTCATGGGGACTGAAGCTTTCTTT. Its protein product is CASTPDRGLMGTEAFF.

The chain uses TRBV5-4 and TRBJ2-2; TRBD2 agrees at 8 bases. CDR3 length: 16 amino acids. Germline V CDR1 and CDR2: SGHNT, YYREEE (reference sequence). The ends lost 1 base at V and 5 bases at J; junction bases unmatched: 7. Here the CDR3 DNA reads TGTGCCAGCAGCTTGTACGGCAGCGGGGGTACCGGGGAGCTGTTTTTT. The encoded protein is CASSLYGSGGTGELFF.

The rearrangement uses TRBV6-1 and TRBJ2-2; D is unclear. Trimming took 3 bases from V and 8 from J, leaving 13 bases between them. Per the germline V gene, CDR1 is MNHNS and CDR2 is SASEGT. This CDR3 has 14 residues. The CDR3: CASSEVTRGGELFF. The CDR3 nucleotides read TGTGCCAGCAGTGAGGTAACAAGAGGAGGGGAGCTGTTTTTT.

As to this clone: A junction end diverges from the germline sequence, so it may reflect a read error. The rearrangement uses TRBV11-3 and TRBJ1-1; D perhaps matches TRBD1 (6 bases). The CDR3 contains 13 residues. Germline V lookup: CDR1 SGHNT, CDR2 YENEEA. This CDR3 reads CASSLEQGQAAIF. The CDR3 DNA follows: TGTGCCAGCAGCTTAGAGCAGGGACAAGCTGCGATCTTT.

CDR3 nucleotides: TGTGCCAGCAGCCTGACAGGGACTAATGAAAAACTGTTTTTT. Translation gives CASSLTGTNEKLFF. The chain recombines TRBV6-5 with TRBJ1-4, with 7 bases lining up with TRBD1. V trimming: 6 bases; J trimming: 2 bases; junction bases outside the gene matches: 3. CDR3 size: 14 residues. Germline CDR1 reads MNHEY; CDR2 reads SVGAGI.

The chain combines TRBV6-4 with TRBJ1-5, with TRBD1 as a possible D gene (5 bases). V lost 8 bases, J lost 4 bases, and 18 bases lay in between. Germline CDR1 MRHNA, CDR2 SNTAGT. The CDR3 has 15 amino acids. The CDR3 DNA is TGTGCCAGCGCCATCTCGGGGGGAGCAAATCAGCCCCAGCATTTT. As protein: CASAISGGANQPQHF.

The chain has TRBV11-2 and TRBJ1-2; 9 bases align to TRBD1. Germline V lookup: CDR1 SGHAT, CDR2 FQNNGV. V shed 4 bases and J 4 bases; nucleotides not matched to a gene: 10. The CDR3 is 16 amino acids. The CDR3 is CASSSLTGTGIYGYTF. The CDR3 DNA is TGTGCCAGCAGCTCTTTAACCGGGACAGGGATCTATGGCTACACCTTC.

The rearrangement uses TRBV30 and TRBJ1-1, with no clear D. Germline V gene lookup returns CDR1 GTSNPN and CDR2 SVGIG (reference sequence). The CDR3 contains 15 residues. V lost 5 bases, J lost 5 bases, and 21 bases lay in between. The CDR3 region is CAWARVGVPYTEAFF. In nucleotides, the CDR3 is TGTGCCTGGGCTAGAGTTGGAGTCCCTTATACTGAAGCTTTCTTT. The full variable domain, its missing parts supplied by reference TRBV30 and TRBJ1-1, is SQTIHQWPATLVQPVGSPLSLECTVEGTSNPNLYWYRQAAGRGLQLLFYSVGIGQISSEVPQNLSASRPQDRQFILSSKKLLLSDSGFYLCAWARVGVPYTEAFFGQGTRLTVV.

This clone was picked up a small number of times. This chain uses TRBV29-1 with TRBJ1-1, with D possibly being TRBD1 (5 bases). The CDR3 covers 14 residues. Germline CDR1 reads SQVTM; CDR2 reads ANQGSEA. The V end lost 5 bases, the J end lost 5 bases, and 18 bases lay between the germline ends. CDR3 sequence reads: CSVWGPQVGTEAFF. The CDR3 DNA reads as TGCAGCGTTTGGGGCCCTCAGGTTGGGACTGAAGCTTTCTTT.

V and J are TRBV19 and TRBJ2-7; TRBD2 matches at 8 bases. Germline CDR1 reads LNHDA; CDR2 reads SQIVND (reference sequence). V dropped 5 bases and J dropped 0; count of bases not matched to a gene: 12. The CDR3 runs to 17 residues. The CDR3 DNA follows: TGTGCCAGTAGTGCCCTCTATAGCGGGGAGAGCTCCTACGAGCAGTACTTC. It specifies CASSALYSGESSYEQYF.

The rearrangement links TRBV10-3 to TRBJ1-1; TRBD1 matches 7 bases. This CDR3 comprises 13 residues. The V gene's germline CDR1 is ENHRY and CDR2 SYGVKD. V shed 11 bases and J 4 bases; nucleotides not matched to a gene: 10. The chain's CDR3 is CAVQGVLGTEAFF. The CDR3 bases are TGTGCCGTTCAGGGGGTTTTGGGCACTGAAGCTTTCTTT.

This rearrangement joins TRBV28 to TRBJ1-5; tentative D call: TRBD1 (6 bases). Germline V gene sequence: CDR1 MDHEN, CDR2 SYDVKM. V lost 9 bases and J 1 base, leaving 13 bases between the germline ends. This CDR3 is 14 amino acids long. CDR3 nucleotides: TGTGCCAGTACAGGGTATATGAGCAATCAGCCCCAGCATTTT. Encoded protein: CASTGYMSNQPQHF.

The chain joins TRBV29-1 to TRBJ1-2, with D tentatively TRBD1 (6 bases). Germline CDR1 reads SQVTM; CDR2 reads ANQGSEA. Trimming took off 7 bases at V and 4 bases at J, with 28 bases between the two ends. The CDR3 length is 17 residues. CDR3 DNA sequence: TGCAGCGCCGAGGGGGGGCCAGCTTCGAATAACCGCTATGGCTACACCTTC. Translation gives CSAEGGPASNNRYGYTF.

J is TRBJ2-2 and V is TRBV14; TRBD1 matches 7 bases. CDR1 is SGHDN, CDR2 FVKESK, per germline. V trimming: 3 bases; J trimming: 0 bases; junction bases outside the gene matches: 1. The CDR3 length is 15 residues. In DNA form, the CDR3 reads TGTGCCAGCAGCCATCAGGGGGCGAACACCGGGGAGCTGTTTTTT. This codes for CASSHQGANTGELFF.

This clone was picked up a small number of times. The chain is built from TRBV7-2 and TRBJ2-3, with 10 bases fitting TRBD2. Looked up from germline, CDR1 is SGHTA and CDR2 is FQGNSA. V lost 1 base, J lost 5 bases, and 6 bases stayed unmatched. This CDR3 comprises 16 residues. The CDR3: CASSLVVAGGVDTQYF. CDR3 DNA sequence: TGTGCCAGCAGCTTAGTGGTAGCGGGGGGCGTAGATACGCAGTATTTT.